This T cell receptor (beta chain) was sequenced for a study of T cells after yellow fever vaccination. Study context: Preparation of fractions with low cell numbers was performed using SMART-Seq v4 Ultra Low Input.

Via MiXCR, TCRdb re-called the 5' RACE reads, giving one row per CDR3 protein. The repertoire holds hundreds of thousands of distinct CDR3 sequences, approximately 12% seen once, with around 15% in the top ten. This clonotype occurred a few times. Its matching antigen is unknown. Findings and limits, study-wide: Most primary-vaccination clones recurred post-booster (about 96% CD4, more than 85% CD8).

This CDR3 spans 15 amino acids. After removal of 4 bases from V and 1 base from J, the junction contained 8 bases not matched to a gene. CDR1 is SGHDT and CDR2 is YYEEEE in the germline V gene. The sequence derives from a man younger than 45 who received the YFV17D yellow fever vaccine. This sequence joins TRBV5-6 and TRBJ2-7, with 7 positions matching TRBD2. Sequenced material: PBMCs, taken on the day of the yellow fever booster vaccination. Here the CDR3 DNA reads TGTGCCAGCAGCCACTTTAGCGGGCAATCCTACGAGCAGTACTTC. This translates into CASSHFSGQSYEQYF.